Following are 27 T cell receptor beta chains from one sample sequenced in a study of cytomegalovirus exposure and HLA in healthy donors. TCRdb's copy holds only in-frame clones and misses some; the assay was immunoSEQ multiplex PCR. The sample lists 200,000 to 250,000 clones, over 70% occurring once. The specimen sequenced was PBMCs. Every receptor here comes from a woman in her twenties or thirties in good health and CMV-seropositive.

J is TRBJ1-5 and V is TRBV5-1, with D maybe TRBD1 (6 bases). Germline-derived CDR1 and CDR2 are SGHRS and YFSETQ. V shed 4 bases and J shed 5 bases, with 10 bases lying between them. CDR3 length: 13 residues. Here the CDR3 reads CASSAGGDQPQHF. The DNA of the CDR3 is TGCGCCAGCAGCGCTGGGGGCGATCAGCCCCAGCATTTT.

This clone came up once. This chain uses TRBV5-6 with TRBJ1-2; possibly TRBD1 for D (5 bases). Germline CDR1 and CDR2: SGHDT and YYEEEE. The V gene lost 4 bases and the J gene lost 5 bases, with 21 bases spanning the gap. The CDR3 contains 16 residues. The CDR3 loop is CASSPTLGTDAYGYTF. CDR3 DNA: TGTGCCAGCAGCCCGACCCTAGGGACCGATGCTTATGGCTACACCTTC.

This clone occurred many times. The rearrangement links TRBV5-6 to TRBJ2-7; tentative D call: TRBD1 (5 bases). The CDR3 spans 13 residues. Germline V gene lookup returns CDR1 SGHDT and CDR2 YYEEEE. V was shortened by 1 base and J by 2 bases, with 7 bases between the two germline ends. Here the CDR3 DNA reads TGTGCCAGCAGCTTGAGACAGACCTACGAGCAGTACTTC. Translating it yields CASSLRQTYEQYF.

The chain's CDR3 is CASSLRSTGDGYTF. CDR3 sequence (DNA): TGCGCCAGCAGCCTACGGAGTACAGGGGATGGCTACACCTTC. The chain employs TRBV4-1 and TRBJ1-2; 7 bases agree with TRBD1. This CDR3 comprises 14 residues. The germline V gene has CDR1 MGHRA and CDR2 YSYEKL. V lost 4 bases and J lost 6; bases outside the gene matches: 8.

The chain links TRBV28 to TRBJ1-1; 8 nucleotides agree with TRBD1. CDR1 is MDHEN, CDR2 SYDVKM, per germline. The V segment lost 7 bases and the J segment 0 bases; nucleotides outside the gene matches: 4. CDR3 length: 14 residues. As DNA, the CDR3 is TGTGCCAGCACCCGGGACAGGTTGAACACTGAAGCTTTCTTT. It translates to CASTRDRLNTEAFF.

The chain employs TRBV19 and TRBJ2-7, with 7 bases lining up with TRBD2. V was clipped by 6 bases and J by 4 bases; unmatched bases: 9. This CDR3 spans 14 amino acids. The germline V gene encodes CDR1 LNHDA and CDR2 SQIVND (reference sequence). The CDR3 loop reads CASSPSGRGYEQYF. CDR3 bases: TGTGCCAGTAGCCCATCCGGGCGGGGGTACGAGCAGTACTTC.

In regard to this clone: This sample also contains other DNA sequences that code for the same CDR3. V gene TRBV30 combines with J gene TRBJ1-3; D gene ambiguous. V was shortened by 0 bases and J by 0 bases, with 6 bases between the two germline ends. Germline V gene lookup returns CDR1 GTSNPN and CDR2 SVGIG (reference sequence). The CDR3 consists of 14 residues. This CDR3 reads CAWSVGPSGNTIYF. The CDR3 DNA reads TGTGCCTGGAGTGTTGGGCCCTCTGGAAACACCATATATTTT.

The chain uses TRBV6-1 and TRBJ2-3; no firm D call. The CDR3 is 13 amino acids. The V and J ends lost 1 base and 4 bases respectively, with 6 bases between them. Germline CDR1 MNHNS, CDR2 SASEGT. Written as DNA, the CDR3 is TGTGCCAGCAGTGAAGTACGACCAGATACGCAGTATTTT. It specifies CASSEVRPDTQYF.

This clone was counted only a few times. This chain connects TRBV19 to TRBJ1-2; D remains unclear. Per germline, CDR1 LNHDA and CDR2 SQIVND (reference sequence). The CDR3 is 15 residues long. V was trimmed by 0 bases and J by 6 bases, leaving 14 bases between them. Here the CDR3 reads CASSIEVATVNGYTF. The CDR3 nucleotides read TGTGCCAGTAGTATAGAAGTCGCGACGGTGAATGGCTACACCTTC.

V and J are TRBV20-1 and TRBJ1-1; D remains ambiguous. V was clipped by 6 bases and J by 9 bases, with 14 bases between them. Germline values: CDR1 DFQATT, CDR2 SNEGSKA (reference sequence). The CDR3 has 11 amino acids. CDR3 amino acids: CSANASPKAFF. For the CDR3, the DNA is TGCAGTGCAAACGCATCTCCCAAAGCTTTCTTT.

This clone occurred a few times. The rearrangement joins TRBV29-1 to TRBJ2-7; the D gene is possibly TRBD2 (6 bases). The CDR3 runs to 11 residues. Germline lookup yields CDR1 SQVTM and CDR2 ANQGSEA. Trimming removed 2 bases from V and 5 bases from J, with 7 bases in between. The CDR3 DNA sequence: TGCAGCGTTGAATCGGGGGACGAGCAGTACTTC. This sequence encodes CSVESGDEQYF.

With respect to this clone: The germline gene is not matched at one end of the junction; a read error may be the cause. The gene calls are TRBV29-1 and TRBJ1-1; D may be TRBD1 (6 bases). Germline CDR1 is SQVTM and CDR2 is ANQGSEA. This CDR3 contains 13 residues. CDR3 loop: CSVGVTGNSEAFF. As DNA, the CDR3 is TGCAGCGTTGGGGTTACAGGGAACTCTGAAGCTTTCTTT.

The V and J genes are TRBV4-1 and TRBJ1-2; possibly TRBD1 for D (6 bases). The length of the CDR3 is 14 residues. The V gene lost 0 bases and the J gene lost 7 bases, with 12 bases spanning the gap. Germline assignment: CDR1 MGHRA and CDR2 YSYEKL. The CDR3 DNA sequence: TGCGCCAGCAGCCAAGATAACGGGGGCTCTGGCTACACCTTC. Its translation is CASSQDNGGSGYTF.

The chain links TRBV5-4 to TRBJ1-2; no firm D call. This CDR3 comprises 13 residues. V dropped 2 bases and J dropped 4 bases, with 9 bases sitting between them. The germline gives CDR1 SGHNT, CDR2 YYREEE (reference sequence). CDR3 region: CASSFDVGYGYTF. Here the CDR3 DNA reads TGTGCCAGCAGCTTCGACGTAGGCTATGGCTACACCTTC. The full variable domain, with the rest looked up from reference TRBV5-4 and TRBJ1-2, is ETGVTQSPTHLIKTRGQQVTLRCSSQSGHNTVSWYQQALGQGPQFIFQYYREEENGRGNFPPRFSGLQFPNYSSELNVNALELDDSALYLCASSFDVGYGYTFGSGTRLTVV.

This clone was detected only once. The V call is TRBV19, the J call TRBJ1-2, with 7 bases fitting TRBD1. The V segment lost 6 bases and the J segment 7 bases; nucleotides outside the gene matches: 11. This CDR3 spans 14 amino acids. CDR1 LNHDA and CDR2 SQIVND come from the germline V gene (reference sequence). CDR3 loop: CASSASRGRAGYTF. For the CDR3, the DNA is TGTGCCAGTAGCGCGTCGAGGGGGCGGGCTGGCTACACCTTC.

This clone was seen once. This chain uses TRBV27 with TRBJ1-1; D remains ambiguous. This CDR3 comprises 13 residues. The germline V and J ends were trimmed by 6 bases and 3 bases, with 11 bases remaining between them. Germline CDR1 reads MNHEY; CDR2 reads SMNVEV (reference sequence). CDR3 loop: CASSFNRDTEAFF. In nucleotides, the CDR3 is TGTGCCAGCAGCTTTAACCGAGACACTGAAGCTTTCTTT.

The V and J genes are TRBV28 and TRBJ1-4; TRBD1 is a possible D gene (6 bases). V lost 6 bases and J 8 bases, leaving 16 bases between the germline ends. Germline V gene sequence: CDR1 MDHEN, CDR2 SYDVKM. The CDR3 has 14 amino acids. The CDR3 nucleotides are TGTGCCAGCAGGCCTGGGGGGGCGGAGGAAAAACTGTTTTTT. This codes for CASRPGGAEEKLFF.

The V call is TRBV5-1, the J call TRBJ2-1, with 7 positions matching TRBD2. The CDR3 covers 13 residues. Losses at the gene ends were 4 bases for V and 10 bases for J; bases not matched to a gene: 8. Germline CDR1 SGHRS, CDR2 YFSETQ. The CDR3 protein is CASSRGGSPEQFF. The CDR3 nucleotides read TGCGCCAGCAGCAGGGGCGGGAGCCCAGAGCAGTTCTTC.

The chain recombines TRBV4-3 with TRBJ1-1; no clear D gene. V lost 0 bases to trimming and J lost 7 bases, with 9 bases between them. CDR3 size: 13 residues. CDR1 and CDR2 from the germline V gene are LGHNA and YSLEER. The CDR3 loop is CASSQDAGVEAFF. Written as DNA, the CDR3 is TGCGCCAGCAGCCAAGACGCCGGGGTTGAAGCTTTCTTT.

This clone has just one count. This chain links TRBV29-1 with TRBJ1-1; a weak D match, TRBD1 (5 bases). This CDR3 has 11 amino acids. V gave up 3 bases and J gave up 11 bases, with 13 bases separating them. Per germline, CDR1 SQVTM and CDR2 ANQGSEA. In nucleotides, the CDR3 is TGCAGCGTTGAGATCAGGGCTGGGGCTTTCTTT. Its translation is CSVEIRAGAFF. The full variable domain, in which reference TRBV29-1 and TRBJ1-1 provide the parts outside the CDR3, is SAVISQKPSRDICQRGTSLTIQCQVDSQVTMMFWYRQQPGQSLTLIATANQGSEATYESGFVIDKFPISRPNLTFSTLTVSNMSPEDSSIYLCSVEIRAGAFFGQGTRLTVV.

The V gene is TRBV4-1, the J gene TRBJ2-7; 10 positions match TRBD2. V lost 2 bases and J lost 5; bases outside the gene matches: 9. This CDR3 region has 16 residues. The germline V gene has CDR1 MGHRA and CDR2 YSYEKL. In DNA, the CDR3 is TGCGCCAGCAGCCAACTAGCGGGGGTTTCTTTTAACGAGCAGTACTTC. The encoded protein is CASSQLAGVSFNEQYF.

The chain is built from TRBV5-1 and TRBJ2-5; D is unclear. The V end was cut by 3 bases, the J end by 0 bases, with 0 bases between. This CDR3 spans 11 amino acids. Looked up from germline, CDR1 is SGHRS and CDR2 is YFSETQ. The CDR3 reads CASSYQETQYF. The CDR3 coding sequence is TGCGCCAGCAGCTACCAAGAGACCCAGTACTTC.

The rearrangement joins TRBV29-1 to TRBJ2-1; 11 nucleotides line up with TRBD2. The germline V gene has CDR1 SQVTM and CDR2 ANQGSEA. This CDR3 comprises 16 residues. V dropped 6 bases and J dropped 0; count of bases not matched to a gene: 7. The CDR3 DNA follows: TGCAGCGTGACCGAAACTAGCGGGAGCTCCTACAATGAGCAGTTCTTC. Residues: CSVTETSGSSYNEQFF.

The chain combines TRBV2 with TRBJ2-7; 7 positions agree with TRBD1. The germline CDR1 and CDR2 sequences are SNHLY and FYNNEI. After removal of 6 bases from V and 3 bases from J, the junction contained 11 bases not matched to a gene. The CDR3 has 15 residues. The CDR3 nucleotides read TGTGCCAGCAGGAACAGGGACAGTGGGCTCTACGAGCAGTACTTC. Protein sequence: CASRNRDSGLYEQYF.

This clone was detected once. The V call is TRBV4-1, the J call TRBJ2-1; D call uncertain. V shed 0 bases and J shed 4 bases, with 13 bases lying between them. The CDR3 spans 16 residues. The germline V gene has CDR1 MGHRA and CDR2 YSYEKL. The CDR3 DNA is TGCGCCAGCAGCCAAGAATTCGACTCGACTTACAATGAGCAGTTCTTC. This encodes CASSQEFDSTYNEQFF.

This clone was observed a few times. The chain couples TRBV7-2 to TRBJ1-2, with 10 bases matching TRBD1. The CDR3 loop spans 14 amino acids. The germline V gene encodes CDR1 SGHTA and CDR2 FQGNSA. V lost 6 bases, J lost 3 bases, and 4 bases stayed unmatched. This chain's CDR3 is CASRPGTGDYGYTF. The CDR3 nucleotides read TGTGCCAGCAGACCCGGGACAGGGGACTATGGCTACACCTTC.

The chain recombines TRBV18 with TRBJ2-7, with D uncertain. The germline gives CDR1 KGHSH, CDR2 LQKENI. The CDR3 has 14 amino acids. The V end was cut by 5 bases, the J end by 5 bases, with 16 bases between. This CDR3 is CASSSGFETNEQYF. DNA of the CDR3: TGTGCCAGCTCATCAGGTTTTGAAACCAACGAGCAGTACTTC.